Presented here are 29 T cell receptor beta chains from one specimen sequenced in a study of blood T cell repertoires in COVID-19. TCRdb's copy holds only in-frame clones and misses some; the assay was immunoSEQ multiplex PCR. The sample has approximately 390,000 clones; over 75% are singletons. The sample was peripheral blood. The receptors stem from an older woman with COVID-19, enrolled during active disease.

The chain uses TRBV11-3 and TRBJ2-3; TRBD1 matches 8 bases. CDR3 length: 15 residues. Germline assignment: CDR1 SGHNT and CDR2 YENEEA. J lost 2 bases, V lost 6 bases, and 7 bases had no gene match. CDR3 sequence: CASSSRGLDTDTQYF. CDR3 DNA: TGTGCCAGCAGTTCCAGGGGGCTCGACACAGATACGCAGTATTTT.

The chain links TRBV2 to TRBJ2-7; D may be TRBD1 (6 bases). The CDR3 loop spans 17 amino acids. In germline, CDR1 is SNHLY, CDR2 FYNNEI. Trimming pared 2 bases from V and 2 bases from J, leaving 19 bases between. DNA of the CDR3: TGTGCCAGCAGTGAATGGCCAGGGGCCCGATCCACCTACGAGCAGTACTTC. Amino acids: CASSEWPGARSTYEQYF. The variable domain in full, completed from reference TRBV2 and TRBJ2-7, reads EPEVTQTPSHQVTQMGQEVILRCVPISNHLYFYWYRQILGQKVEFLVSFYNNEISEKSEIFDDQFSVERPDGSNFTLKIRSTKLEDSAMYFCASSEWPGARSTYEQYFGPGTRLTVT.

The gene calls are TRBV5-6 and TRBJ2-7, with D uncertain. V dropped 5 bases and J dropped 0 bases, with 15 bases sitting between them. The CDR3 consists of 15 residues. Germline CDR1 is SGHDT and CDR2 is YYEEEE. The CDR3 spells CASSDAGQASYEQYF. In DNA, the CDR3 is TGTGCCAGCAGTGATGCTGGTCAGGCCTCCTACGAGCAGTACTTC.

This rearrangement joins TRBV5-4 to TRBJ2-5, with D possibly being TRBD2 (7 bases). This CDR3 has 15 residues. The ends were cut back, 4 bases at V and 0 bases at J, with 13 bases in the middle. CDR1 is SGHNT, CDR2 YYREEE, per germline (reference sequence). DNA for the CDR3: TGTGCCAGCAGCCCTAGGGGGGGGTACCAAGAGACCCAGTACTTC. Its protein is CASSPRGGYQETQYF.

V and J are TRBV6-5 and TRBJ1-2, with a possible D match to TRBD1 (6 bases). CDR3 size: 14 residues. CDR1 is MNHEY and CDR2 is SVGAGI in the germline V gene. The V and J ends lost 0 bases and 5 bases respectively, with 10 bases between them. CDR3 in DNA: TGTGCCAGCAGTTACTCAAGGACAGTTTATGGCTACACCTTC. Translating gives CASSYSRTVYGYTF.

The chain links TRBV28 to TRBJ1-6, with 7 bases matching TRBD1. Germline V gene lookup returns CDR1 MDHEN and CDR2 SYDVKM. There are 14 residues in the CDR3. Trimming removed 6 bases from V and 9 bases from J; junction bases left unmatched: 8. The CDR3 region is CASRTTGLVSPLHF. In DNA, the CDR3 is TGTGCCAGCAGAACGACAGGGTTAGTTTCACCCCTCCACTTT.

DNA of the CDR3: TGTGCCAGCAGCCGAGGGGGGGGCCGAACCGGGGAGCTGTTTTTT. Translated, it gives CASSRGGGRTGELFF. V gene TRBV6-5 combines with J gene TRBJ2-2; the D gene is possibly TRBD2 (7 bases). With 6 bases removed from V and 5 bases from J, the gap between germline ends came to 16 bases. In germline, CDR1 is MNHEY, CDR2 SVGAGI. The CDR3 length is 15 residues.

V and J are TRBV5-1 and TRBJ2-7, with 7 bases identical to TRBD1. The CDR3 covers 13 residues. The V gene end was trimmed by 5 bases and the J gene end by 5 bases; junction bases not matched to a gene: 7. The germline CDR1 and CDR2 sequences are SGHRS and YFSETQ. The CDR3 nucleotides are TGCGCCAGCAGGAAAGCAGGGGGTCACGAGCAGTACTTC. It specifies CASRKAGGHEQYF.

This clone showed up just once. The genes are TRBV19 and TRBJ2-1; the match to TRBD2 covers 9 bases. Germline V gene data show CDR1 as LNHDA and CDR2 as SQIVND (reference sequence). The CDR3 covers 18 residues. J was trimmed by 5 bases and V by 3 bases; bases with no gene match: 14. The CDR3 DNA reads as TGTGCCAGTAGTATTAGGGGGACGCGACTAGCGGAGAACAATGAGCAGTTCTTC. Translation: CASSIRGTRLAENNEQFF.

This chain links TRBV2 with TRBJ2-7; a weak D match, TRBD1 (6 bases). The CDR3 length is 12 residues. Trimming took off 3 bases at V and 5 bases at J, with 8 bases between the two ends. Germline V gives CDR1 SNHLY, CDR2 FYNNEI. The CDR3 region is CASSDRGNEQYF. The CDR3 region has the DNA TGTGCCAGCAGTGACAGGGGCAACGAGCAGTACTTC.

The J gene is TRBJ2-5, the V gene TRBV28, with TRBD1 matching 10 bases. CDR1 MDHEN and CDR2 SYDVKM come from the germline V gene. The CDR3 has 16 residues. V lost 7 bases to trimming and J lost 0 bases; unmatched junction nucleotides: 8. DNA for the CDR3: TGTGCCAGCACCCCCAGGACAGGGGGGTACCAAGAGACCCAGTACTTC. Amino acid sequence: CASTPRTGGYQETQYF.

The CDR3 coding sequence is TGTGCCATCACCGGCGGGGTTGGGTCACCCCTCCACTTT. It specifies CAITGGVGSPLHF. The V and J genes are TRBV10-3 and TRBJ1-6; no definite D call. Trimming removed 7 bases from V and 10 bases from J, with 14 bases in between. The CDR3 loop spans 13 amino acids. From germline, CDR1 is ENHRY and CDR2 SYGVKD.

The chain employs TRBV24-1 and TRBJ2-2; 9 bases line up with TRBD1. Germline CDR1 KGHDR, CDR2 SFDVKD. Trimming cost V 1 base and J 5 bases; bases outside gene matches: 10. This CDR3 comprises 18 residues. CDR3 nucleotides: TGTGCCACCAGTGATTTCACCATTGGGACAGGGAATACCGGGGAGCTGTTTTTT. The encoded protein is CATSDFTIGTGNTGELFF.

The V gene is TRBV5-4, the J gene TRBJ2-1; 8 bases are shared with TRBD2. The CDR3 contains 15 residues. Trimming removed 5 bases from V and 7 bases from J; junction bases left unmatched: 11. Germline V gene lookup returns CDR1 SGHNT and CDR2 YYREEE (reference sequence). CDR3: CASRPLSGGGNEQFF. The CDR3 region has the DNA TGTGCCAGCAGGCCGCTGAGCGGGGGAGGGAATGAGCAGTTCTTC.

V and J are TRBV11-2 and TRBJ2-3; 7 bases align to TRBD1. The germline V gene has CDR1 SGHAT and CDR2 FQNNGV. V dropped 5 bases and J dropped 2; count of bases not matched to a gene: 10. There are 16 residues in the CDR3. For the CDR3, the DNA is TGTGCCAGCAGCCCAGTCCCGGGACAGCACACAGATACGCAGTATTTT. Translation gives CASSPVPGQHTDTQYF.

This clone was seen a single time. The rearrangement joins TRBV28 to TRBJ1-6, with TRBD1 matching 7 bases. The J segment lost 6 bases and the V segment lost 2 bases, leaving 4 bases of the junction unmatched. This CDR3 has 15 residues. Germline V gene sequence: CDR1 MDHEN, CDR2 SYDVKM. The CDR3 sequence: CASSLPTGFNSPLHF. As DNA, the CDR3 is TGTGCCAGCAGTTTACCGACAGGGTTTAATTCACCCCTCCACTTT.

The chain is built from TRBV7-2 and TRBJ1-1, with D hard to call. Germline lookup yields CDR1 SGHTA and CDR2 FQGNSA. The CDR3 runs to 13 residues. Trimming stripped 5 bases from V and 0 bases from J, with 7 bases between. As DNA, the CDR3 is TGTGCCAGCAGCGACCAGGTGAACACTGAAGCTTTCTTT. This sequence encodes CASSDQVNTEAFF.

CDR3 loop: CATSGPDRAAGYTF. As DNA, the CDR3 is TGTGCCACCAGTGGTCCCGACAGGGCCGCTGGCTACACCTTC. The genes are TRBV24-1 and TRBJ1-2, with 7 bases matching TRBD1. V lost 5 bases, J lost 7 bases, and 9 bases stayed unmatched. This CDR3 spans 14 amino acids. Germline CDR1 KGHDR, CDR2 SFDVKD.

This sequence joins TRBV5-5 and TRBJ1-2; D is undetermined. The length of the CDR3 is 12 residues. The germline V gene encodes CDR1 SGHKS and CDR2 YYEKEE (reference sequence). Trimming pared 3 bases from V and 3 bases from J, leaving 6 bases between. DNA of the CDR3: TGTGCCAGCAGCTACCAGGACTATGGCTACACCTTC. Translation gives CASSYQDYGYTF. The full variable domain, its missing parts supplied by reference TRBV5-5 and TRBJ1-2, is DAGVTQSPTHLIKTRGQQVTLRCSPISGHKSVSWYQQVLGQGPQFIFQYYEKEERGRGNFPDRFSARQFPNYSSELNVNALLLGDSALYLCASSYQDYGYTFGSGTRLTVV.

The chain combines TRBV11-2 with TRBJ2-1; D unclear. Looked up from germline, CDR1 is SGHAT and CDR2 is FQNNGV. V lost 5 bases to trimming and J lost 0 bases, with 11 bases between them. The CDR3 length is 15 residues. CDR3 sequence reads: CASSITRSSYNEQFF. The CDR3 coding sequence is TGTGCCAGCAGCATAACTCGGAGCTCCTACAATGAGCAGTTCTTC. Drawing the rest from reference TRBV11-2 and TRBJ2-1, the complete variable domain is EAGVAQSPRYKIIEKRQSVAFWCNPISGHATLYWYQQILGQGPKLLIQFQNNGVVDDSQLPKDRFSAERLKGVDSTLKIQPAKLEDSAVYLCASSITRSSYNEQFFGPGTRLTVL.

This clone was observed once. The genes are TRBV7-9 and TRBJ2-5; D unresolved. The V end lost 5 bases, the J end lost 3 bases, and 16 bases lay between the germline ends. Looked up from germline, CDR1 is SEHNR and CDR2 is FQNEAQ (reference sequence). This CDR3 has 15 amino acids. The DNA of the CDR3 is TGTGCCAGCAGCCGCATTGAGGTAGAGAAAGAGACCCAGTACTTC. Residues: CASSRIEVEKETQYF.

This chain uses TRBV9 with TRBJ2-4, with D perhaps TRBD1 (6 bases). CDR3 length equals 14 residues. Germline CDR1 reads SGDLS; CDR2 reads YYNGEE. Trimming cost V 0 bases and J 7 bases, with 11 bases left between them. CDR3 protein: CASSVGQAPNIQYF. In DNA form, the CDR3 reads TGTGCCAGCAGCGTAGGACAGGCTCCTAACATTCAGTACTTC.

This clone was found a few times. J is TRBJ1-2 and V is TRBV7-9; 12 bases line up with TRBD1. The V gene's germline CDR1 is SEHNR and CDR2 FQNEAQ (reference sequence). The CDR3 has 15 amino acids. Trimming took 4 bases from V and 4 from J; bases not matched to a gene: 4. The CDR3 spells CASSSMGQGAYGYTF. In nucleotides, the CDR3 is TGTGCCAGCAGCTCCATGGGACAGGGGGCCTATGGCTACACCTTC.

The chain employs TRBV19 and TRBJ2-2, with D maybe TRBD2 (5 bases). Germline values: CDR1 LNHDA, CDR2 SQIVND (reference sequence). CDR3 length: 15 amino acids. V lost 5 bases, J lost 0 bases, and 10 bases lay in between. CDR3 sequence reads: CASSPRGTNTGELFF. For the CDR3, the DNA is TGTGCCAGTAGTCCCCGGGGTACGAACACCGGGGAGCTGTTTTTT.

The chain is built from TRBV2 and TRBJ2-7; no clear D. The ends were cut back, 4 bases at V and 3 bases at J, with 7 bases in the middle. In germline, CDR1 is SNHLY, CDR2 FYNNEI. The CDR3 runs 12 residues. Here the CDR3 reads CASSVASYEQYF. CDR3 nucleotide sequence: TGTGCCAGCAGTGTAGCCAGCTACGAGCAGTACTTC.

The V gene is TRBV3-1 (or the pseudogene TRBV3-2), the J gene TRBJ1-1; D is unresolved. Germline CDR1 and CDR2: LGHDT and YNNKEL (reference sequence). V was shortened by 3 bases and J by 6 bases, with 5 bases between the two germline ends. The CDR3 contains 11 residues. Here the CDR3 DNA reads TGTGCCAGCAGCCACGGGGCTGAAGCTTTCTTT. This gives the protein CASSHGAEAFF.

The V and J genes are TRBV9 and TRBJ1-2; 8 bases are a match to TRBD1. Germline lookup yields CDR1 SGDLS and CDR2 YYNGEE. V shed 0 bases and J 13 bases; nucleotides not matched to a gene: 5. The CDR3 is made up of 12 amino acids. DNA of the CDR3: TGTGCCAGCAGCGTAGTGCAGGGGGCGATCACCTTC. As protein: CASSVVQGAITF.

V usage is TRBV28 and J usage is TRBJ2-2, with D maybe TRBD2 (6 bases). Germline lookup yields CDR1 MDHEN and CDR2 SYDVKM. Trimming took 5 bases from V and 1 from J, leaving 8 bases between them. The CDR3 extends over 14 amino acids. The CDR3 region is CASSPAGNTGELFF. The CDR3 DNA sequence: TGTGCCAGCAGTCCAGCGGGGAACACCGGGGAGCTGTTTTTT.

V usage is TRBV6-2 or TRBV6-3 and J usage is TRBJ2-1; 7 nucleotides match TRBD1. The CDR3 is made up of 15 amino acids. The trim removed 5 bases at V and 6 bases at J, leaving 10 bases unmatched. Germline V CDR1 and CDR2: MNHEY, SVGEGT. CDR3 region: CASSHGPGQFNEQFF. The CDR3 nucleotides are TGTGCCAGCAGTCACGGGCCGGGACAGTTCAATGAGCAGTTCTTC.